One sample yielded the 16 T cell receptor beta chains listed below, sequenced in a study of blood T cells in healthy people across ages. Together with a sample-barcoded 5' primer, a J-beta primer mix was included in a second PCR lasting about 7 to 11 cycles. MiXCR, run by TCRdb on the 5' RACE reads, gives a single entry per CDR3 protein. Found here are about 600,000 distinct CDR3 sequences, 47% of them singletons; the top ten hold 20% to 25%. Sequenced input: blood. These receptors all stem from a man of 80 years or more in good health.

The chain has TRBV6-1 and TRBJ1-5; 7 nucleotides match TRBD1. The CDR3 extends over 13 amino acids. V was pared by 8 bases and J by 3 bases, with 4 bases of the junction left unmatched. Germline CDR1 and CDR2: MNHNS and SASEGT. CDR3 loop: CASDRAVNQPQHF. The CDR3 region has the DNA TGTGCCAGCGACAGGGCGGTCAATCAGCCCCAGCATTTT.

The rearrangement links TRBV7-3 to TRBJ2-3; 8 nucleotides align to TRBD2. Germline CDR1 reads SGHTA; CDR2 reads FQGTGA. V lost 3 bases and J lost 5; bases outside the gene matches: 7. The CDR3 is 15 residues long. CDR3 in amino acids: CASSLNGGAIDTQYF. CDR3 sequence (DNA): TGTGCCAGCAGCTTGAACGGGGGGGCTATAGATACGCAGTATTTT.

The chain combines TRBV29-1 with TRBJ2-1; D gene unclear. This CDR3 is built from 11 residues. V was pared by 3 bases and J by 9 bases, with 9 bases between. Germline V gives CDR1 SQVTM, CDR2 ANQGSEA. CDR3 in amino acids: CSVDIGCEQFF. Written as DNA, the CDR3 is TGCAGCGTTGATATAGGATGTGAGCAGTTCTTC.

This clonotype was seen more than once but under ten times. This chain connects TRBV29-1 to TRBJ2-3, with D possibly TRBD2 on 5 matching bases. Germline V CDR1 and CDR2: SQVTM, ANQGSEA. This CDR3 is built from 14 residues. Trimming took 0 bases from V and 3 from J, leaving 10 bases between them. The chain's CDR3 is CSVEDLGETDTQYF. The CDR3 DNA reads TGCAGCGTTGAAGATCTGGGAGAAACAGATACGCAGTATTTT.

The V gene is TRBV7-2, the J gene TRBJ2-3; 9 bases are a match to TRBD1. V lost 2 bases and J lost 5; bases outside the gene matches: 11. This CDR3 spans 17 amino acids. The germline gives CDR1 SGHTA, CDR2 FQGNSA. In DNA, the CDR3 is TGTGCCAGCAGCTTATCCCGGACAGGGGATGTAGTAGATACGCAGTATTTT. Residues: CASSLSRTGDVVDTQYF.

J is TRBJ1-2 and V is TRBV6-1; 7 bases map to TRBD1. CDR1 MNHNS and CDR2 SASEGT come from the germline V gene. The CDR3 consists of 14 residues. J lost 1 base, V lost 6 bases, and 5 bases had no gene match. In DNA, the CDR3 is TGTGCCAGCAGGACCAGGGGGGGTAACTATGGCTACACCTTC. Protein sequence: CASRTRGGNYGYTF.

CDR3 bases: TGCGCCAGCAGCTCTCGGGACAGCGATATGAACACTGAAGCTTTCTTT. Its translation: CASSSRDSDMNTEAFF. J is TRBJ1-1 and V is TRBV5-1; 7 nucleotides line up with TRBD1. With 3 bases clipped from V and 0 bases from J, the junction kept 8 bases outside the gene matches. Per germline, CDR1 SGHRS and CDR2 YFSETQ. The CDR3 contains 16 residues.

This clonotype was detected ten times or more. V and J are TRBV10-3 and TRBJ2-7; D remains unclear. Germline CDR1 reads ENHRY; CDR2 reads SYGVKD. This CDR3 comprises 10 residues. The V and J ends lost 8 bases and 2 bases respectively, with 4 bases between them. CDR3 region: CAIATYEQYF. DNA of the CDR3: TGTGCCATCGCGACCTACGAGCAGTACTTC.

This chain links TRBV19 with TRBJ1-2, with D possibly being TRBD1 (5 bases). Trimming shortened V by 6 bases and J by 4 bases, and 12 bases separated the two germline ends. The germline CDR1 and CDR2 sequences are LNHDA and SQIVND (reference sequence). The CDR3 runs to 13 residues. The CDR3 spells CASRRDGSYGYTF. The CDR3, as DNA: TGTGCCAGTAGAAGGGACGGTTCCTATGGCTACACCTTC.

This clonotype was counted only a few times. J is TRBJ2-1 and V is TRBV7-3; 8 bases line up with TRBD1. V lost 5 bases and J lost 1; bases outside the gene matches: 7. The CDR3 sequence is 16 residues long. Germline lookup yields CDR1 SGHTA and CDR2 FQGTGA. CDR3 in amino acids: CASSLGGTGSYNEQFF. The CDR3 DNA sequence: TGTGCCAGCAGCCTAGGGGGGACAGGTTCCTACAATGAGCAGTTCTTC. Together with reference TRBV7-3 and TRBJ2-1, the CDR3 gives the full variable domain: GAGVSQTPSNKVTEKGKYVELRCDPISGHTALYWYRQSLGQGPEFLIYFQGTGAADDSGLPNDRFFAVRPEGSVSTLKIQRTERGDSAVYLCASSLGGTGSYNEQFFGPGTRLTVL.

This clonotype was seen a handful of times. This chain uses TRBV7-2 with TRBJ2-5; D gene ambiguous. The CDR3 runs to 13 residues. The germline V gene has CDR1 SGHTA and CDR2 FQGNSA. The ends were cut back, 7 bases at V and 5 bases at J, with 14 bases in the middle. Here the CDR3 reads CASTWVPVETQYF. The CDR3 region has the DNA TGTGCCAGCACCTGGGTGCCGGTGGAGACCCAGTACTTC.

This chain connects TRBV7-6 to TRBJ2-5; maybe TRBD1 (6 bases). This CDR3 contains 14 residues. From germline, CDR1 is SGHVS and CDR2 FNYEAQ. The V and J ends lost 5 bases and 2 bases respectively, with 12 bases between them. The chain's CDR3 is CASSAPGQQETQYF. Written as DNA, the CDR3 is TGTGCCAGCAGCGCGCCGGGACAACAAGAGACCCAGTACTTC.

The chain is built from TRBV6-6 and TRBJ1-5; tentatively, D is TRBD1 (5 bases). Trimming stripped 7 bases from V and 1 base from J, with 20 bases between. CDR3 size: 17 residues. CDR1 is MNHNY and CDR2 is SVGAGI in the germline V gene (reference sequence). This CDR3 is CASNSPGLEDSNQPQHF. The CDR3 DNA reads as TGTGCCAGCAACTCCCCGGGGCTGGAAGACAGCAATCAGCCCCAGCATTTT.

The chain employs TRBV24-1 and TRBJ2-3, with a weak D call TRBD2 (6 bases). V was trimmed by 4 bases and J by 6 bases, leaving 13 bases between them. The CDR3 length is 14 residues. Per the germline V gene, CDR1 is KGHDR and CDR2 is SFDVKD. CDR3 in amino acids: CATSDPTRWDTQYF. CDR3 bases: TGTGCCACCAGTGACCCGACTAGGTGGGATACGCAGTATTTT.

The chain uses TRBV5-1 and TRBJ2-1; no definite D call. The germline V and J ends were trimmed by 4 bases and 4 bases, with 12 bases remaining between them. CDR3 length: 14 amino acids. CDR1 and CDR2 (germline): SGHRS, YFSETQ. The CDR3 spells CASSHVLGYNEQFF. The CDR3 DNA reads TGCGCCAGCAGCCATGTCCTAGGTTACAATGAGCAGTTCTTC.

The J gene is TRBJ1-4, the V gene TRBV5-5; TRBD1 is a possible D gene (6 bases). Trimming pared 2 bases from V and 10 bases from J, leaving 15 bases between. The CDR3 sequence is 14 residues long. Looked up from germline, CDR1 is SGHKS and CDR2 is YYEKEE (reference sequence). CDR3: CASSFLTGYSKLFF. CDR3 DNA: TGTGCCAGCAGCTTCCTTACAGGGTACTCAAAACTGTTTTTT.